Following are 8 T cell receptor beta chains from one sample sequenced in a study of cytomegalovirus exposure and HLA in healthy donors. 60 Vbeta and 13 Jbeta primers were used in PCR. Measured with immunoSEQ multiplex PCR; TCRdb has only the in-frame clones, and not every one. The sample lists fewer than 70,000 clones; just under 85% were seen once. Sequenced material: PBMCs. All receptors come from a middle-aged man in good health and CMV-seronegative.

J is TRBJ2-3 and V is TRBV7-8, with a possible D match to TRBD2 (5 bases). CDR1 SGHVS and CDR2 FQNEAQ come from the germline V gene. There are 13 residues in the CDR3. The V gene lost 0 bases and the J gene lost 6 bases, with 7 bases spanning the gap. The CDR3 DNA sequence: TGTGCCAGCAGCTTAGCGAGGAGGGATACGCAGTATTTT. Protein sequence: CASSLARRDTQYF.

This chain connects TRBV2 to TRBJ2-7, with a tentative D call TRBD1 (5 bases). Germline V gene lookup returns CDR1 SNHLY and CDR2 FYNNEI. This CDR3 comprises 12 residues. Trimming cost V 6 bases and J 3 bases, with 9 bases left between them. CDR3 nucleotides: TGTGCCAGCAGCTCGACAGTCTACGAGCAGTACGTC. As protein: CASSSTVYEQYV.

The chain uses TRBV5-1 and TRBJ2-7, with D possibly matching TRBD1 (6 bases). This CDR3 comprises 14 residues. Trimming took 3 bases from V and 2 from J, leaving 12 bases between them. The germline CDR1 and CDR2 sequences are SGHRS and YFSETQ. CDR3: CASSSLTGPYEQYF. The CDR3 DNA is TGCGCCAGCAGCTCGTTGACAGGACCCTACGAGCAGTACTTC.

This sequence joins TRBV5-8 and TRBJ1-5; D not certain. Trimming stripped 4 bases from V and 4 bases from J, with 9 bases between. Germline V gives CDR1 SGHTS, CDR2 YDEGEE. The CDR3 runs to 13 residues. The CDR3 coding sequence is TGTGCCAGCAGCCGAAACAGAAATCAGCCCCAGCATTTT. Translating it yields CASSRNRNQPQHF.

The J gene is TRBJ1-2, the V gene TRBV7-2; D is unclear. V was trimmed by 5 bases and J by 2 bases, leaving 12 bases between them. Germline CDR1 SGHTA, CDR2 FQGNSA. The CDR3 is 14 residues long. Written as DNA, the CDR3 is TGTGCCAGCAGCCCACGGACTCAAAACTATGGCTACACCTTC. It codes for CASSPRTQNYGYTF. The full variable domain, with the rest looked up from reference TRBV7-2 and TRBJ1-2, is GAGVSQSPSNKVTEKGKDVELRCDPISGHTALYWYRQSLGQGLEFLIYFQGNSAPDKSGLPSDRFSAERTGGSVSTLTIQRTQQEDSAVYLCASSPRTQNYGYTFGSGTRLTVV.

The V call is TRBV5-6, the J call TRBJ2-5, with D possibly TRBD2 on 6 matching bases. The CDR3 has 15 residues. Trimming left V 0 bases short and J 5 bases short, with 14 bases between. CDR1 is SGHDT, CDR2 YYEEEE, per germline. CDR3 sequence (DNA): TGTGCCAGCAGCTTGGAGCGGCTAGCGAGGGAGACCCAGTACTTC. Translation gives CASSLERLARETQYF.

The chain joins TRBV5-1 to TRBJ2-7, with D perhaps TRBD2 (7 bases). The germline V gene has CDR1 SGHRS and CDR2 YFSETQ. Trimming left V 0 bases short and J 4 bases short, with 14 bases between. The CDR3 has 15 residues. The CDR3 here is CASSLAGGRIYEQYF. The DNA of the CDR3 is TGCGCCAGCAGCTTGGCCGGGGGGCGCATTTACGAGCAGTACTTC.

The chain has TRBV11-3 and TRBJ1-6, with 7 bases lining up with TRBD1. The CDR3 is made up of 15 amino acids. In germline, CDR1 is SGHNT, CDR2 YENEEA. The trim removed 5 bases at V and 4 bases at J, leaving 5 bases unmatched. The CDR3 sequence is CASSRQGQYNSPLHF. The CDR3 DNA is TGTGCCAGCAGCCGACAGGGACAATATAATTCACCCCTCCACTTT.